The next 23 T cell receptor beta chains were all read from a single sample in a study of cytomegalovirus exposure and HLA in healthy donors. Amplification used 60 Vbeta primers and 13 Jbeta primers. Libraries were prepared by immunoSEQ multiplex PCR; TCRdb keeps only in-frame clonotypes and omits some of them. This sample has around 50,000 clones, with roughly 60% found just once. Sequenced input: PBMCs. The source is a human donor in good health.

This rearrangement joins TRBV14 to TRBJ1-2, with 8 positions matching TRBD1. Germline CDR1 and CDR2: SGHDN and FVKESK. V lost 4 bases, J lost 4 bases, and 8 bases stayed unmatched. The CDR3 runs 15 residues. The CDR3 DNA follows: TGTGCCAGCAGCCTGTCGGGACAGGCTTTCTATGGCTACACCTTC. This translates into CASSLSGQAFYGYTF.

The chain combines TRBV6-5 with TRBJ1-1; tentative D call: TRBD1 (6 bases). The CDR3 sequence is 14 residues long. The V and J ends lost 6 bases and 0 bases respectively, with 11 bases between them. Germline V CDR1 and CDR2: MNHEY, SVGAGI. The CDR3 is CASRLGGLNTEAFF. CDR3 nucleotide sequence: TGTGCCAGCAGATTAGGGGGTCTGAACACTGAAGCTTTCTTT.

The chain has TRBV6-5 and TRBJ1-2; 10 nucleotides agree with TRBD1. There are 14 residues in the CDR3. J was trimmed by 5 bases and V by 6 bases; bases with no gene match: 6. Germline CDR1 is MNHEY and CDR2 is SVGAGI. Here the CDR3 DNA reads TGTGCCAGCAGCCGCGACAGGGGGCCGTATGGCTACACCTTC. It translates to CASSRDRGPYGYTF.

V usage is TRBV10-3 and J usage is TRBJ1-2; D perhaps matches TRBD1 (5 bases). This CDR3 comprises 14 residues. Germline V gene lookup returns CDR1 ENHRY and CDR2 SYGVKD. Between the trimmed V and J ends, which lost 8 bases and 5 bases, there was a span of 18 bases. CDR3 amino acids: CAIRTTGDVYGYTF. CDR3 sequence (DNA): TGTGCCATCCGAACCACAGGAGACGTATATGGCTACACCTTC.

Only a few counts were recorded for this clone. This chain connects TRBV5-1 to TRBJ2-1; D possibly corresponds to TRBD2 (6 bases). The germline CDR1 and CDR2 sequences are SGHRS and YFSETQ. V shed 2 bases and J shed 9 bases, with 12 bases lying between them. The CDR3 totals 13 residues. CDR3 in amino acids: CASSFPPGVEQFF. The CDR3 coding sequence is TGCGCCAGCAGCTTCCCTCCGGGGGTTGAGCAGTTCTTC.

This clone was picked up a small number of times. The chain combines TRBV4-1 with TRBJ1-4, with a weak D call TRBD1 (6 bases). The CDR3 contains 15 residues. V gave up 4 bases and J gave up 6 bases, with 15 bases separating them. The germline V gene encodes CDR1 MGHRA and CDR2 YSYEKL. DNA of the CDR3: TGCGCCAGCAGCCGAACACAGGGACCGTATGAAAAACTGTTTTTT. Its protein product is CASSRTQGPYEKLFF.

The J gene is TRBJ1-1, the V gene TRBV7-3, with 8 bases fitting TRBD1. This CDR3 has 14 amino acids. CDR1 is SGHTA, CDR2 FQGTGA, per germline. Trimming took 5 bases from V and 5 from J; bases not matched to a gene: 7. Here the CDR3 reads CASSIGTGRTEAFF. The CDR3 bases are TGTGCCAGCAGCATTGGGACAGGTCGGACTGAAGCTTTCTTT.

This clone was found a few times. This rearrangement joins TRBV5-5 to TRBJ2-1; D is possibly TRBD2 (6 bases). Germline V gene lookup returns CDR1 SGHKS and CDR2 YYEKEE (reference sequence). CDR3 length equals 17 residues. Trimming took 5 bases from V and 0 from J, leaving 18 bases between them. CDR3 protein: CASSLPTGDFSYNEQFF. The CDR3 bases are TGTGCCAGCAGTTTGCCAACGGGGGACTTCTCCTACAATGAGCAGTTCTTC.

This chain links TRBV27 with TRBJ2-7, with a weak D call TRBD2 (6 bases). V was clipped by 8 bases and J by 5 bases, with 13 bases between them. The germline gives CDR1 MNHEY, CDR2 SMNVEV (reference sequence). The length of the CDR3 is 12 residues. CDR3 sequence (DNA): TGTGCCAGCGGGCATGGGGGGAACGAGCAGTACTTC. Protein: CASGHGGNEQYF.

V usage is TRBV14 and J usage is TRBJ2-7; D may be TRBD2 (5 bases). CDR1 is SGHDN, CDR2 FVKESK, per germline. The germline V and J ends were trimmed by 5 bases and 9 bases, with 17 bases remaining between them. The CDR3 covers 13 residues. CDR3 nucleotide sequence: TGTGCCAGCAGCGGCGGGCGATCCCGTGTGCAGTACTTC. Its protein product is CASSGGRSRVQYF.

This clone came up a few times. This chain links TRBV5-1 with TRBJ1-2; no clear D. Germline assignment: CDR1 SGHRS and CDR2 YFSETQ. Trimming cost V 2 bases and J 5 bases, with 7 bases left between them. There are 12 residues in the CDR3. CDR3 nucleotides: TGCGCCAGCAGCTTTACGACTTATGGCTACACCTTC. It is translated as CASSFTTYGYTF.

This clone was found a few times. This chain uses TRBV18 with TRBJ1-5; the D is unclear. V lost 1 base, J lost 3 bases, and 10 bases lay in between. Germline CDR1 and CDR2: KGHSH and LQKENI. The CDR3 has 15 amino acids. The CDR3 spells CASSPRSGINQPQHF. The CDR3 DNA sequence: TGTGCCAGCTCACCACGAAGCGGGATCAATCAGCCCCAGCATTTT.

This clone came up a few times. The chain couples TRBV15 to TRBJ1-2; 7 positions match TRBD1. From germline, CDR1 is LNHNV and CDR2 YYDKDF (reference sequence). Germline trimming cut 1 base from V and 3 bases from J; bases unmatched to any gene: 2. CDR3 length: 14 amino acids. The CDR3 reads CATSRGGGYYGYTF. DNA of the CDR3: TGTGCCACCAGCAGAGGAGGGGGCTACTATGGCTACACCTTC. Using reference TRBV15 and TRBJ1-2 for the parts outside the CDR3, the full variable domain is DAMVIQNPRYQVTQFGKPVTLSCSQTLNHNVMYWYQQKSSQAPKLLFHYYDKDFNNEADTPDNFQSRRPNTSFCFLDIRSPGLGDTAMYLCATSRGGGYYGYTFGSGTRLTVV.

The gene calls are TRBV6-5 and TRBJ2-3; 7 nucleotides match TRBD2. The germline gives CDR1 MNHEY, CDR2 SVGAGI. V lost 4 bases and J lost 1; bases outside the gene matches: 2. The CDR3 is 14 residues long. The CDR3 spells CASSWAGGTDTQYF. CDR3 coding DNA: TGTGCCAGCAGTTGGGCGGGGGGCACAGATACGCAGTATTTT.

This clone was counted a few times. The chain combines TRBV19 with TRBJ1-5; D perhaps matches TRBD1 (5 bases). Between the trimmed V and J ends, which lost 6 bases and 6 bases, there was a span of 12 bases. In germline, CDR1 is LNHDA, CDR2 SQIVND (reference sequence). This CDR3 has 13 residues. The CDR3 nucleotides are TGTGCCAGTAGCAGGGTTGGTAGTCAGCCCCAGCATTTT. This encodes CASSRVGSQPQHF.

This sequence joins TRBV5-8 and TRBJ2-5; 11 nucleotides match TRBD1. Germline trimming cut 4 bases from V and 7 bases from J; bases unmatched to any gene: 3. Looked up from germline, CDR1 is SGHTS and CDR2 is YDEGEE. The length of the CDR3 is 13 residues. In nucleotides, the CDR3 is TGTGCCAGCAGCCGGGACAGGGGGGGGACCCAGTACTTC. Encoded protein: CASSRDRGGTQYF. Supplemented by reference TRBV5-8 and TRBJ2-5, the full variable domain reads EAGVTQSPTHLIKTRGQQATLRCSPISGHTSVYWYQQALGLGLQFLLWYDEGEERNRGNFPPRFSGRQFPNYSSELNVNALELEDSALYLCASSRDRGGTQYFGPGTRLLVL.

The chain combines TRBV7-3 with TRBJ2-3, with 10 positions matching TRBD2. V shed 5 bases and J 0 bases; nucleotides not matched to a gene: 11. The length of the CDR3 is 18 residues. From germline, CDR1 is SGHTA and CDR2 FQGTGA. In DNA form, the CDR3 reads TGTGCCAGCAGCCCCGGGCCTAGCGGGGGTACTAGCACAGATACGCAGTATTTT. Encoded protein: CASSPGPSGGTSTDTQYF.

CDR3 protein: CATSRFQTGRTEAFF. In DNA, the CDR3 is TGTGCCACCAGCAGATTTCAGACAGGGAGGACTGAAGCTTTCTTT. The rearrangement uses TRBV15 and TRBJ1-1, with 7 bases matching TRBD1. The CDR3 totals 15 residues. J was trimmed by 5 bases and V by 2 bases; bases with no gene match: 8. The germline V gene has CDR1 LNHNV and CDR2 YYDKDF (reference sequence).

The chain combines TRBV7-3 with TRBJ2-7; no clear D. CDR1 is SGHTA, CDR2 FQGTGA, per germline. Between the trimmed V and J ends, which lost 5 bases and 3 bases, there was a span of 14 bases. The CDR3 consists of 14 residues. The CDR3 DNA is TGTGCCAGCAGCCTCCAGGCAGGCTTCTACGAGCAGTACTTC. Protein product: CASSLQAGFYEQYF.

V and J are TRBV4-1 and TRBJ1-4; D perhaps matches TRBD1 (5 bases). CDR3 length: 15 residues. V lost 1 base, J lost 4 bases, and 10 bases lay in between. Germline CDR1 MGHRA, CDR2 YSYEKL. The CDR3 coding sequence is TGCGCCAGCAGCCAAGCGGGGGTTAATAATGAAAAACTGTTTTTT. It translates to CASSQAGVNNEKLFF.

The chain employs TRBV29-1 and TRBJ2-7, with 10 bases lining up with TRBD1. Trimming removed 4 bases from V and 5 bases from J; junction bases left unmatched: 11. This CDR3 has 15 amino acids. From germline, CDR1 is SQVTM and CDR2 ANQGSEA. CDR3 nucleotides: TGCAGCGTTGGTCTGGGACAGGGGAATGTAAACGAGCAGTACTTC. Translation: CSVGLGQGNVNEQYF.

The CDR3 loop is CASSHRGGSGDEQYF. The CDR3 DNA follows: TGTGCCAGCAGCCACCGGGGGGGAAGCGGGGACGAGCAGTACTTC. V gene TRBV5-4 combines with J gene TRBJ2-7; 8 nucleotides line up with TRBD2. Germline loops: CDR1 SGHNT, CDR2 YYREEE (reference sequence). V lost 4 bases, J lost 5 bases, and 11 bases stayed unmatched. The CDR3 spans 15 residues.

This clone came up a few times. This sequence joins TRBV7-2 and TRBJ1-4; possible D gene TRBD1, 6 bases. The V end was cut by 9 bases, the J end by 6 bases, with 14 bases between. This CDR3 is 13 amino acids long. CDR1 is SGHTA and CDR2 is FQGNSA in the germline V gene. The CDR3 DNA sequence: TGTGCCAGTACAGGGAGTGGAGATGAAAAACTGTTTTTT. Its protein product is CASTGSGDEKLFF.